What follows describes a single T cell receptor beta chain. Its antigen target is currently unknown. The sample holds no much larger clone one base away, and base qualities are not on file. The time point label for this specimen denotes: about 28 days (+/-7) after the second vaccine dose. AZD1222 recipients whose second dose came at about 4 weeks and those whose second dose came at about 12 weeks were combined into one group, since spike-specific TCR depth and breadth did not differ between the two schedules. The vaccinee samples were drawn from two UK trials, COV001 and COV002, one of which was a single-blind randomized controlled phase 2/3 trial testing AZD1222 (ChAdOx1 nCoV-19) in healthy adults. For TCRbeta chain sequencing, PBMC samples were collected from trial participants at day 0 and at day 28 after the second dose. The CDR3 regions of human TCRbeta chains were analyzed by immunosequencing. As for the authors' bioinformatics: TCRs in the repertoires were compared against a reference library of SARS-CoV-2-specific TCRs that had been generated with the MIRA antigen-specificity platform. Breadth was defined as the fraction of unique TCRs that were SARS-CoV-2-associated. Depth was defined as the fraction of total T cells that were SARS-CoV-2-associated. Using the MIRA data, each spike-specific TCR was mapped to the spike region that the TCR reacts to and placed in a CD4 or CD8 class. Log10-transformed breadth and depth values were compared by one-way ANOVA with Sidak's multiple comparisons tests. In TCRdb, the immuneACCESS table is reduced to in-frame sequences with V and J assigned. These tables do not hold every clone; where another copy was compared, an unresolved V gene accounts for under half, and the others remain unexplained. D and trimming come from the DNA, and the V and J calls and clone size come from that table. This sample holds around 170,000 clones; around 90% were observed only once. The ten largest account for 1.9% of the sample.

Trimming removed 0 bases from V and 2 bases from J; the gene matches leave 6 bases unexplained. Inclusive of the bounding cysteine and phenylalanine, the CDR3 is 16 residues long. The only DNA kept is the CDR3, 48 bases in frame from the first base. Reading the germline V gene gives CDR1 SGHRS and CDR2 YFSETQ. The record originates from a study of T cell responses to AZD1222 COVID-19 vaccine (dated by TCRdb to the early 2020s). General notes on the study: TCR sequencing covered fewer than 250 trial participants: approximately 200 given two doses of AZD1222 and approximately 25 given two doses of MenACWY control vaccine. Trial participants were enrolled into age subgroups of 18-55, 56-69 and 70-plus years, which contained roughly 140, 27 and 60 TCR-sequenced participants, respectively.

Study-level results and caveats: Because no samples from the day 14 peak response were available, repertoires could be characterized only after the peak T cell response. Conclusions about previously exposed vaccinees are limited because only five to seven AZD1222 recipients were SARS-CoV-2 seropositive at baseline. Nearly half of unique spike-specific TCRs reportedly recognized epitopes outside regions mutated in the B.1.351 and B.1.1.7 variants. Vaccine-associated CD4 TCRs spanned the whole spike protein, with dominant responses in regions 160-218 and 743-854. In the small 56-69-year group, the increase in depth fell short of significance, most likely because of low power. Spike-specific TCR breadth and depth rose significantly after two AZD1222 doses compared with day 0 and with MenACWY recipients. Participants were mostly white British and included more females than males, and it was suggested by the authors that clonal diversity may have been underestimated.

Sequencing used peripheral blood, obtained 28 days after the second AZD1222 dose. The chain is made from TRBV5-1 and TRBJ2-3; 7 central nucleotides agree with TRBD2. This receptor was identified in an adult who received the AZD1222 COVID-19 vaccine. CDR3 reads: CASSLVLAANTDTQYF. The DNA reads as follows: TGCGCCAGCAGCTTGGTGCTAGCGGCAAACACAGATACGCAGTATTTT. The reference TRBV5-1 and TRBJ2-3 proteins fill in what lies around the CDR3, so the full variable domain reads KAGVTQTPRYLIKTRGQQVTLSCSPISGHRSVSWYQQTPGQGLQFLFEYFSETQRNKGNFPGRFSGRQFSNSRSEMNVSTLELGDSALYLCASSLVLAANTDTQYFGPGTRLTVL.